A selection of T cell receptor beta chains follows, all from one sample in a study of T cells in Graves' hyperthyroidism and ophthalmopathy. TCRdb passed the multiplex PCR reads through MiXCR, listing each CDR3 protein once. Among a few hundred thousand distinct CDR3 sequences listed, more than 15% were seen once. The specimen was blood. The receptors stem from a woman aged 40 to 50 with Graves' ophthalmopathy. The CDR3 runs from the conserved cysteine through the conserved F or W. Each record gives: V gene, clone size, J gene, D gene, CDR3 DNA, CDR3 protein. A D gene is named only where the DNA matches it firmly. Clone size, where shown, is once, few, many, or a class for clones that have expanded.

TRBV6-2/TRBV6-3,many,TRBJ1-2,TRBD1,TGTGCCAGCAGTTATTCGGACAGGAGTAACTATGGCTACACCTTC,CASSYSDRSNYGYTF
TRBV27,many,TRBJ2-7,.,TGTGCCAGCAGTCCCTTTGATGGCGGGGTGAGGTCGTACGAGCAGTACTTC,CASSPFDGGVRSYEQYF
TRBV7-9,.,TRBJ2-7,TRBD2,TGTGCCAGCAGCTTAATGGGACTAGCGGGAGGGCTCGAGCAGTACTTC,CASSLMGLAGGLEQYF
TRBV2,few,TRBJ1-4,TRBD1,TGTGCCAGCTACGACCTGGGACAGGCGAATGAAAAACTGTTTTTT,CASYDLGQANEKLFF
TRBV6-1,.,TRBJ1-5,TRBD1,TGTGCCAGCAGTGGCCGGGGACAGCTCCAGCATTTT,CASSGRGQLQHF
TRBV19,.,TRBJ2-5,TRBD1,TGTGCCAGTGCGACAGGGTCCTTTGAGACCCAGTACTTC,CASATGSFETQYF
TRBV20-1,few,TRBJ2-2,.,TGCAGTGCTACAGGGACCTCCCCCGGGGAGCTGTTTTTT,CSATGTSPGELFF
TRBV2,many,TRBJ1-5,.,TGTGCCAGCAGTGAAGTAGGTGGGTGGGGAGGGCTTAGCAATCAGCCCCAGCATTTT,CASSEVGGWGGLSNQPQHF
TRBV20-1,many,TRBJ2-7,.,TGCAGTGCTACTCCCGACGGATCCTCCTACGAGCAGTACTTC,CSATPDGSSYEQYF
TRBV5-1,few,TRBJ1-6,.,TGCGCCAGCAGCCCGGAGGGCTCCTATAATTCACCCCTCCACTTT,CASSPEGSYNSPLHF
TRBV5-5,few,TRBJ1-1,TRBD1,TGTGCCAGCAGCCCGGACAGGGATTGGAACACTGAAGCTTTCTTT,CASSPDRDWNTEAFF
TRBV10-3,once,TRBJ1-6,.,TGTGCCATCAGCTCAGGGGCCGCATTAGCCCTCCACTTT,CAISSGAALALHF
TRBV28,many,TRBJ1-4,.,TGTGCCAGCACTCTAAGTGGGACGTTCTTAGTAGCCGAAAAACTGTTTTTT,CASTLSGTFLVAEKLFF
TRBV11-3,few,TRBJ2-2,TRBD2,TGTGCCAGCAGCTGGACTAGCGGGGGGACCGGGGAGCTGTTTTTT,CASSWTSGGTGELFF
TRBV4-1,.,TRBJ1-1,.,TGCGCCAGCAGCCAAGATGGAGCTTTTAAAATGAACACTGAAGCTTTCTTT,CASSQDGAFKMNTEAFF
TRBV7-3,.,TRBJ2-3,.,TGTGCCAGCAGCGCCACCACACAGCCCACAGATACGCAGTATTTT,CASSATTQPTDTQYF
TRBV29-1,.,TRBJ2-7,.,TGCAGCGTTCGGGTAACAGGGACCGAGCAGTACTTC,CSVRVTGTEQYF
TRBV15,.,TRBJ2-2,.,TGTGCCACCAGCGGAAGGGTTATCGGGGAGCTGTTTTTT,CATSGRVIGELFF
TRBV7-8,.,TRBJ2-1,.,TGTGCCAGCAGCTTAGTCGAGCTTGAGCAGTTCTTC,CASSLVELEQFF
TRBV29-1,many,TRBJ2-5,TRBD2,TGCAGCGTTGAAGATACTAGCGGGGGTTCCGGGACCCAGTACTTC,CSVEDTSGGSGTQYF
TRBV20-1,.,TRBJ2-2,TRBD2,TGCAGTGCTCAGGGCGCGGAGCGGGATAAGAACACCGGGGAGCTGTTTTTT,CSAQGAERDKNTGELFF
TRBV19,.,TRBJ2-2,TRBD2,TGTGCCAGTAGTAACCCTCGGACTAGTACCGGGGAGCTGTTTTTT,CASSNPRTSTGELFF
TRBV4-1,once,TRBJ1-2,.,TGCGCCAGCAGCCAAGACCCGCCCGCAGGGATCTATGGCTACACCTTC,CASSQDPPAGIYGYTF
TRBV5-1,.,TRBJ2-7,TRBD1,TGCGCCAGCAGATCGGACAGGGATACCTACGAGCAGTACTTC,CASRSDRDTYEQYF
TRBV6-1,many,TRBJ2-2,TRBD1,TGTGCCAGCAGTCGGCCGGGACAGGGGAAGGGCGGGGAGCTGTTTTTT,CASSRPGQGKGGELFF
TRBV29-1,.,TRBJ2-1,TRBD1,TGCAGCGTTGTGGCTCAGACAGGGGTCAATGAGCAGTTCTTC,CSVVAQTGVNEQFF
TRBV15,few,TRBJ1-6,.,TGTGCCACCAGCAGAACACCCGGAGCCCAGAGCTCCTATAATTCACCCCTCCACTTT,CATSRTPGAQSSYNSPLHF
TRBV6-9,many,TRBJ1-2,.,TGTGCCAGCAGTTATTCTCCGGGGCAGAACTATGGCTACACCTTC,CASSYSPGQNYGYTF
TRBV2,many,TRBJ2-2,.,TGTGCCCCCCTGAGTGACACCGGGGAGCTGTTTTTT,CAPLSDTGELFF
TRBV5-1,.,TRBJ2-5,TRBD2,TGCGCCAGCAGCTCGTGGGGGACTAGCGGACAAGAGACCCAGTACTTC,CASSSWGTSGQETQYF
TRBV5-1,many,TRBJ2-3,.,TGCGCCAGCAGCTTGGAGCCAAACAGAGATACGCAGTATTTT,CASSLEPNRDTQYF
TRBV7-9,.,TRBJ1-2,.,TGTGCCAGCAGCCGATATCAGGACAGATCTTATGGCTACACCTTC,CASSRYQDRSYGYTF
TRBV28,many,TRBJ2-3,.,TGTGCCAGCAGTCCTAGTGATAGATCGGATACGCAGTATTTT,CASSPSDRSDTQYF
TRBV6-4,few,TRBJ2-5,.,TGTGCCAGCAGTGCCCCGGAAGACCGGGAGACCCAGTACTTC,CASSAPEDRETQYF
TRBV3-1,many,TRBJ1-5,.,TGTGCCAGCAGCCCAGCGATGGGGGGCTCCGATCAGCCCCAGCATTTT,CASSPAMGGSDQPQHF
TRBV7-2,.,TRBJ2-2,.,TGTGCCAGCAGCTGGACCCCGGGGGGCAACACCGGGGAGCTGTTTTTT,CASSWTPGGNTGELFF
TRBV14,.,TRBJ2-1,.,TGTGCCAGCAGCCAAGTCTATGGGGCCTACAATGAGCAGTTCTTC,CASSQVYGAYNEQFF
TRBV7-6,.,TRBJ2-1,.,TGTGCCAGCAGCCCTACACCTAGGCGAAACAATGAGCAGTTCTTC,CASSPTPRRNNEQFF
TRBV5-5,few,TRBJ2-3,.,TGTGCCAGCAGCTTTGGTGGATTGACAGATACGCAGTATTTT,CASSFGGLTDTQYF
TRBV11-2,.,TRBJ2-2,TRBD2,TGTGCCAGCAGCCACCAGACTAGCGGGATCACCGGGGAGCTGTTTTTT,CASSHQTSGITGELFF
TRBV28,many,TRBJ2-7,.,TGTGCCAGCAATCTACTGGGGGGCGGGAGTTACGAGCAGTACTTC,CASNLLGGGSYEQYF
TRBV20-1,.,TRBJ2-3,.,TGCAGTGCTAGAGATAAGGGCAGGGGTCCAGATACGCAGTATTTT,CSARDKGRGPDTQYF
TRBV12-3/TRBV12-4,.,TRBJ2-3,.,TGTGCCAGCAGTTTTTTCTATACGCAGTATTTT,CASSFFYTQYF
TRBV19,.,TRBJ2-7,TRBD2,TGTGCCACCAGGACTAGCGGGAGGTCCTACGAGCAGTACTTC,CATRTSGRSYEQYF
TRBV3-1,.,TRBJ1-3,.,TGTGCCAGCAGCTTAGATCATGCGCCTGGAAACACCATACATTTT,CASSLDHAPGNTIHF
TRBV20-1,few,TRBJ2-7,.,TGCAGTGCTAGAGGTCTAGGCGAGCAGTACTTC,CSARGLGEQYF
TRBV12-3/TRBV12-4,few,TRBJ2-2,.,TGTGCCAGCAGGTCGGACAGAAGCACCGGGGAGCTGTTTTTT,CASRSDRSTGELFF
TRBV27,many,TRBJ2-3,TRBD2,TGTGCCACCAAACGGGGGGTTATCACAGATACGCAGTATTTT,CATKRGVITDTQYF
TRBV29-1,many,TRBJ2-7,.,TGCAGCGTTGAAGATATAAGGGACGAGCAGTACTTC,CSVEDIRDEQYF
TRBV28,.,TRBJ2-5,TRBD2,TGTGCCAGCAGTTTATCTAGCGGGACATACCGAGAGACCCAGTACTTC,CASSLSSGTYRETQYF
TRBV6-1,few,TRBJ2-1,.,TGTGCCAGCACGAGACTTGACATCAATGAGCAGTTCTTC,CASTRLDINEQFF
TRBV27,.,TRBJ1-2,TRBD1,TGTGCCAGCAGTTTATACGAGGGGGCGGGTGGCTACACCTTC,CASSLYEGAGGYTF